The TCR beta chain under discussion was sequenced for a study of blood T cell repertoires in COVID-19. For the study at large: T cells, B-cell-depleted T cells, or PBMCs provided the cDNA or gDNA that served as material.

The germline gives CDR1 LGHNA, CDR2 YSLEER. CDR3 length: 16 residues. J gave up 9 bases and V 0 bases, and 10 bases lay outside the gene matches. Produced via immunoSEQ multiplex PCR; TCRdb's table is partial and in-frame only. The table lists approximately 310,000 clones, roughly 86% of them singletons, with about 7.8% in the top ten. This chain connects TRBV4-3 to TRBJ2-5, with 10 bases lining up with TRBD2. Sequenced input: peripheral blood. The origin of this receptor is a woman aged 45-65 years who had recovered from COVID-19. The CDR3, as DNA: TGCGCCAGCAGCCAAGATGTCGCTAGCGGGAGTATAGCCCAGTACTTC. Its protein is CASSQDVASGSIAQYF.